These 32 T cell receptor beta chains were sequenced from one sample in a study of shared clonotypes between healthy human individuals. Repertoires were generated with immunoSEQ multiplex PCR, while TCRdb's copy carries only in-frame clones and drops some. The sample contains 950,000 to 1,100,000 clones, about 77% of which appear only once. Specimen: memory CD4+ T cells sorted from blood. Subset: CD45RA-negative fraction. The origin of the receptors is a man aged 18 to 29 in good health.

Note on this clone: The same CDR3 also results from other DNA sequences found in this sample. The chain is built from TRBV5-1 and TRBJ2-7; D not certain. Between the trimmed V and J ends, which lost 0 bases and 4 bases, there was a span of 11 bases. CDR1 is SGHRS and CDR2 is YFSETQ in the germline V gene. This CDR3 spans 14 amino acids. The DNA of the CDR3 is TGCGCCAGCAGCTTGGGCAGTAGCCTTTACGAGCAGTACTTC. Residues: CASSLGSSLYEQYF.

The chain couples TRBV5-5 to TRBJ1-3; TRBD1 matches at 9 bases. This CDR3 is built from 16 residues. Unmatched junction bases numbered 5, after V lost 2 bases and J lost 2 bases. Looked up from germline, CDR1 is SGHKS and CDR2 is YYEKEE (reference sequence). Written as DNA, the CDR3 is TGTGCCAGCAGCTTCTCCGGGACAGGGACTGGAAACACCATATATTTT. The encoded protein is CASSFSGTGTGNTIYF.

This clone appeared a few times. The chain has TRBV6-1 and TRBJ1-1; 8 nucleotides agree with TRBD1. Germline loops: CDR1 MNHNS, CDR2 SASEGT. This CDR3 has 13 amino acids. The V and J ends lost 10 bases and 5 bases, in that order; junction bases with no gene match: 9. CDR3 DNA: TGTGCCACCTACTACGGGACAGGTACTGAAGCTTTCTTT. Translating it yields CATYYGTGTEAFF.

The chain has TRBV6-6 and TRBJ2-3; 10 bases map to TRBD2. Germline CDR1 MNHNY, CDR2 SVGAGI (reference sequence). V gave up 8 bases and J gave up 4 bases; unmatched junction bases: 9. This CDR3 region has 15 residues. The DNA for the CDR3 is TGTGCCAGCTTTACTAGCGGGAATAACCCAGATACGCAGTATTTT. Amino acids: CASFTSGNNPDTQYF.

The V call is TRBV11-2, the J call TRBJ2-1, with D possibly matching TRBD2 (6 bases). V was cut by 3 bases and J by 14 bases, with 17 bases left in between. Germline CDR1 SGHAT, CDR2 FQNNGV. This CDR3 is built from 13 residues. The CDR3 region has the DNA TGTGCCAGCAGCTTGGCTCCGGGGGATTTAGAGTTCTTC. Translated, it gives CASSLAPGDLEFF.

The V gene is TRBV15, the J gene TRBJ2-5, with 8 bases lining up with TRBD1. The germline V gene has CDR1 LNHNV and CDR2 YYDKDF (reference sequence). V lost 1 base, J lost 4 bases, and 8 bases stayed unmatched. This CDR3 spans 16 amino acids. The CDR3 sequence is CATSRGETTGVETQYF. The CDR3 bases are TGTGCCACCAGCAGAGGGGAAACGACAGGGGTAGAGACCCAGTACTTC.

This chain links TRBV30 with TRBJ1-1; 7 bases line up with TRBD1. V lost 0 bases to trimming and J lost 4 bases; unmatched junction nucleotides: 5. Germline CDR1 and CDR2: GTSNPN and SVGIG (reference sequence). The CDR3 extends over 14 amino acids. CDR3 in amino acids: CAWSVEGARTEAFF. The CDR3 region has the DNA TGTGCCTGGAGTGTTGAGGGGGCCCGCACTGAAGCTTTCTTT.

The chain has TRBV29-1 and TRBJ2-1; TRBD2 aligns across 7 bases. CDR3 length: 15 amino acids. CDR1 is SQVTM, CDR2 ANQGSEA, per germline. After removal of 4 bases from V and 0 bases from J, the junction contained 6 bases not matched to a gene. CDR3 nucleotide sequence: TGCAGCGTTGGGGGAGGGGTGGACTCCTACAATGAGCAGTTCTTC. Amino acids: CSVGGGVDSYNEQFF.

The chain joins TRBV10-1 to TRBJ2-7, with TRBD2 matching over 8 bases. CDR1 WNHNN and CDR2 SYGVQD come from the germline V gene (reference sequence). The CDR3 runs 14 residues. After removal of 6 bases from V and 3 bases from J, the junction contained 7 bases not matched to a gene. In DNA, the CDR3 is TGCGCCAGCAGCGCCTTCGGGGGGGGCTACGAGCAGTACTTC. Translation gives CASSAFGGGYEQYF.

Comment on this clone: Mismatch with germline at one junction end may stem from a read error. V is TRBV7-2 and J is TRBJ2-5; D tentatively reads TRBD1 or TRBD2 (5 bases each). Per germline, CDR1 SGHTA and CDR2 FQGNSA. The CDR3 extends over 17 amino acids. In DNA, the CDR3 is TGTGCCAGCAGTTTAGGGGCCGGGGCGACCAGACAAGAGACCCAGTACTTC. This gives the protein CASSLGAGATRQETQYF.

This sequence joins TRBV11-3 and TRBJ2-5; D call uncertain. Looked up from germline, CDR1 is SGHNT and CDR2 is YENEEA. Between the trimmed V and J ends, which lost 1 base and 0 bases, there was a span of 6 bases. The CDR3 is 14 amino acids. This chain's CDR3 is CASSLGGNQETQYF. The CDR3 bases are TGTGCCAGCAGCTTAGGGGGAAACCAAGAGACCCAGTACTTC. Drawing the rest from reference TRBV11-3 and TRBJ2-5, the complete variable domain is EAGVVQSPRYKIIEKKQPVAFWCNPISGHNTLYWYLQNLGQGPELLIRYENEEAVDDSQLPKDRFSAERLKGVDSTLKIQPAELGDSAVYLCASSLGGNQETQYFGPGTRLLVL.

The chain has TRBV11-3 and TRBJ2-1; 15 bases are shared with TRBD2. Germline V gene lookup returns CDR1 SGHNT and CDR2 YENEEA. The CDR3 runs 19 residues. The V gene end was trimmed by 3 bases and the J gene end by 2 bases; junction bases not matched to a gene: 8. The CDR3 nucleotides read TGTGCCAGCAGCTTGGGACTAGCGGGAGGAACCCTTGCCTACAATGAGCAGTTCTTC. Amino acids: CASSLGLAGGTLAYNEQFF.

The chain carries TRBV7-2 and TRBJ2-5; 7 bases line up with TRBD2. Germline V CDR1 and CDR2: SGHTA, FQGNSA. The CDR3 sequence is 15 residues long. V lost 5 bases, J lost 0 bases, and 6 bases stayed unmatched. CDR3 in amino acids: CASSPASGYQETQYF. In nucleotides, the CDR3 is TGTGCCAGCAGCCCTGCTAGCGGCTACCAAGAGACCCAGTACTTC.

V is TRBV7-8 and J is TRBJ1-1, with 7 nucleotides matching TRBD1. The germline gives CDR1 SGHVS, CDR2 FQNEAQ. Germline trimming cut 0 bases from V and 11 bases from J; bases unmatched to any gene: 3. This CDR3 comprises 12 residues. The DNA for the CDR3 is TGTGCCAGCAGCTTAGCGACAGGGTTGGCTTTCTTT. Translating gives CASSLATGLAFF.

The chain is built from TRBV11-2 and TRBJ1-1; tentatively, D is TRBD1 (5 bases). The germline gives CDR1 SGHAT, CDR2 FQNNGV. This CDR3 has 12 residues. The germline V and J ends were trimmed by 9 bases and 4 bases, with 12 bases remaining between them. The CDR3: CASTGGGTEAFF. For the CDR3, the DNA is TGTGCCAGTACCGGGGGGGGCACTGAAGCTTTCTTT. The whole variable domain, remainder taken from reference TRBV11-2 and TRBJ1-1, is EAGVAQSPRYKIIEKRQSVAFWCNPISGHATLYWYQQILGQGPKLLIQFQNNGVVDDSQLPKDRFSAERLKGVDSTLKIQPAKLEDSAVYLCASTGGGTEAFFGQGTRLTVV.

The chain employs TRBV7-6 and TRBJ2-2, with D perhaps matching TRBD1 or TRBD2 (6 bases each). There are 14 residues in the CDR3. Germline CDR1 and CDR2: SGHVS and FNYEAQ. Deletions cut 8 bases from V and 4 bases from J, with 14 bases between. CDR3 coding DNA: TGTGCCAGCGGGACTGACAGGTCCACCGGGGAGCTGTTTTTT. It specifies CASGTDRSTGELFF.

The chain is built from TRBV11-2 and TRBJ1-1; perhaps TRBD1 as D (5 bases). V gave up 1 base and J gave up 4 bases, with 10 bases separating them. CDR3 length: 14 residues. Looked up from germline, CDR1 is SGHAT and CDR2 is FQNNGV. The CDR3 protein is CASSLGTFGTEAFF. In nucleotides, the CDR3 is TGTGCCAGCAGCTTAGGGACATTTGGCACTGAAGCTTTCTTT.

This rearrangement joins TRBV19 to TRBJ1-5, with 9 bases matching TRBD1. There are 15 residues in the CDR3. J lost 3 bases, V lost 4 bases, and 4 bases had no gene match. Germline CDR1 LNHDA, CDR2 SQIVND (reference sequence). DNA of the CDR3: TGTGCCAGTAGTAAGGGACAGGGTAACAATCAGCCCCAGCATTTT. It is translated as CASSKGQGNNQPQHF.

The V and J genes are TRBV20-1 and TRBJ1-2, with unresolved D. Trimming left V 6 bases short and J 8 bases short, with 13 bases between. Per germline, CDR1 DFQATT and CDR2 SNEGSKA (reference sequence). The CDR3 runs to 11 residues. CDR3 nucleotide sequence: TGCAGTGCCTCCGAATCGGGGGGCTACACCTTC. The encoded protein is CSASESGGYTF.

CDR3 protein: CASSLAGAKQETQYF. CDR3 nucleotide sequence: TGCGCCAGCAGCTTGGCGGGAGCAAAGCAAGAGACCCAGTACTTC. The rearrangement links TRBV5-1 to TRBJ2-5; possible D gene TRBD2, 6 bases. CDR3 length: 15 residues. Trimming took off 0 bases at V and 2 bases at J, with 11 bases between the two ends. CDR1 is SGHRS and CDR2 is YFSETQ in the germline V gene.

A word on this clone: The junction departs from germline at one end; a sequencing error may be responsible. This rearrangement joins TRBV7-2 to TRBJ2-2; tentatively, D is TRBD1 or TRBD2 (5 bases each). Per germline, CDR1 SGHTA and CDR2 FQGNSA. The CDR3 runs to 15 residues. The CDR3 reads CAGSLDWGYTGELFF. DNA of the CDR3: TGTGCCGGCAGCTTAGATTGGGGGTACACCGGGGAGCTGTTTTTT.

The rearrangement links TRBV28 to TRBJ2-1, with a possible D match to TRBD2 (6 bases). The CDR3 length is 15 residues. Germline V CDR1 and CDR2: MDHEN, SYDVKM. Trimming took 6 bases from V and 10 from J, leaving 22 bases between them. The CDR3 here is CASRVGTGRVFEQFF. The CDR3 nucleotides are TGTGCCAGCAGGGTTGGGACCGGGAGAGTTTTCGAGCAGTTCTTC.

The V call is TRBV28, the J call TRBJ1-5; 8 nucleotides line up with TRBD1. CDR1 is MDHEN, CDR2 SYDVKM, per germline. Unmatched junction bases numbered 4, after V lost 3 bases and J lost 3 bases. The CDR3 runs to 15 residues. The chain's CDR3 is CASSFGTGNNQPQHF. CDR3 in DNA: TGTGCCAGCAGTTTCGGGACAGGAAACAATCAGCCCCAGCATTTT.

This clone came up a few times. At the DNA level, this CDR3 is encoded by other sequences in the same sample as well. The chain combines TRBV9 with TRBJ2-2, with TRBD2 identical over 9 bases. This CDR3 spans 14 amino acids. From germline, CDR1 is SGDLS and CDR2 YYNGEE. The V segment lost 5 bases and the J segment 5 bases; nucleotides outside the gene matches: 4. CDR3 amino acids: CASRTSGLTGELFF. DNA for the CDR3: TGTGCCAGCAGGACTAGCGGTCTTACCGGGGAGCTGTTTTTT.

V gene TRBV10-3 combines with J gene TRBJ2-1, with 10 bases fitting TRBD1. The CDR3 has 15 amino acids. After removal of 3 bases from V and 6 bases from J, the junction contained 5 bases not matched to a gene. Germline V gene sequence: CDR1 ENHRY, CDR2 SYGVKD. The CDR3 DNA reads as TGTGCCATCAGTGAACGACAGGGGGCACTCAATGAGCAGTTCTTC. This codes for CAISERQGALNEQFF.

V is TRBV5-6 and J is TRBJ2-2; 7 bases line up with TRBD2. There are 16 residues in the CDR3. J was trimmed by 2 bases and V by 4 bases; bases with no gene match: 8. Per germline, CDR1 SGHDT and CDR2 YYEEEE. CDR3 in DNA: TGTGCCAGCAGCGAGGTAGCGGGCGTTAACACCGGGGAGCTGTTTTTT. Translating it yields CASSEVAGVNTGELFF.

This clone came up once. The CDR3 here is CASHRRGKGSYEQYF. The CDR3 DNA reads as TGTGCCAGCCACCGACGGGGTAAAGGTTCCTACGAGCAGTACTTC. The chain carries TRBV6-5 and TRBJ2-7; a weak D match, TRBD2 (5 bases). Trimming took 8 bases from V and 1 from J, leaving 18 bases between them. The CDR3 totals 15 residues. CDR1 is MNHEY, CDR2 SVGAGI, per germline.

The rearrangement uses TRBV11-2 and TRBJ2-3; no firm D call. The germline V gene has CDR1 SGHAT and CDR2 FQNNGV. V was clipped by 0 bases and J by 8 bases, with 3 bases between them. This CDR3 comprises 11 residues. The CDR3 coding sequence is TGTGCCAGCAGCTTAGAAGGTACGCAGTATTTT. This translates into CASSLEGTQYF. The complete variable domain, with remaining parts taken from reference TRBV11-2 and TRBJ2-3, reads EAGVAQSPRYKIIEKRQSVAFWCNPISGHATLYWYQQILGQGPKLLIQFQNNGVVDDSQLPKDRFSAERLKGVDSTLKIQPAKLEDSAVYLCASSLEGTQYFGPGTRLTVL.

V and J are TRBV11-2 and TRBJ1-1, with D uncertain. This CDR3 region has 16 residues. From germline, CDR1 is SGHAT and CDR2 FQNNGV. V dropped 5 bases and J dropped 0 bases, with 16 bases sitting between them. The CDR3 reads CASSPRTIRLNTEAFF. CDR3 DNA sequence: TGTGCCAGCAGCCCCCGGACCATTCGATTGAACACTGAAGCTTTCTTT.

The rearrangement uses TRBV7-8 and TRBJ2-1; 7 bases are shared with TRBD2. This CDR3 has 15 amino acids. The V gene's germline CDR1 is SGHVS and CDR2 FQNEAQ. The V segment lost 3 bases and the J segment 7 bases; nucleotides outside the gene matches: 9. The CDR3 bases are TGTGCCAGCAGCTTGGCGGGACTACCGAGGAATGAGCAGTTCTTC. It translates to CASSLAGLPRNEQFF.

This clone was picked up a small number of times. This chain joins TRBV30 and TRBJ1-2; perhaps TRBD1 as D (5 bases). Per germline, CDR1 GTSNPN and CDR2 SVGIG (reference sequence). V was clipped by 4 bases and J by 0 bases, with 15 bases between them. The CDR3 spans 15 residues. The CDR3 here is CAWIPGIFSNYGYTF. CDR3 nucleotide sequence: TGTGCCTGGATACCAGGGATTTTTTCTAACTATGGCTACACCTTC.

This chain uses TRBV28 with TRBJ2-7; perhaps TRBD1 as D (5 bases). Trimming removed 10 bases at V and 4 bases at J, with 14 bases between. Germline values: CDR1 MDHEN, CDR2 SYDVKM. This CDR3 has 12 residues. CDR3: CATKGSGYEQYF. DNA for the CDR3: TGTGCCACAAAAGGCTCAGGGTACGAGCAGTACTTC. The complete variable domain, with remaining parts taken from reference TRBV28 and TRBJ2-7, reads DVKVTQSSRYLVKRTGEKVFLECVQDMDHENMFWYRQDPGLGLRLIYFSYDVKMKEKGDIPEGYSVSREKKERFSLILESASTNQTSMYLCATKGSGYEQYFGPGTRLTVT.